This paragraph reports one T cell receptor beta chain. CDR3 size: 16 residues. The data belong to a study of blood T cell repertoires in COVID-19. Study-wide background: PBMCs, B-cell-depleted T cells, or T cells provided the cDNA or gDNA that made up the material.

Profiling relied on immunoSEQ multiplex PCR, and the TCRdb table lists in-frame clones only, not all of them. The sample includes about 250,000 clones, roughly four fifths of them seen just once. V gene TRBV21-1 combines with J gene TRBJ1-2; the tabulated D call, TRBD1, remains unverified against the DNA. TRBV21-1 is a known pseudogene. Sequenced material: peripheral blood. The TCR sequence derives from a man older than 75 with acute or convalescent COVID-19. CDR3 in DNA: TGTGCCAGCAGCCCAGCACCGGGACACCATAACTATGGCTACACCTTC. Protein product: CASSPAPGHHNYGYTF.